These T cell receptor beta chains were read from a single sample in a study of T cell repertoires in cytomegalovirus infection. Which antigens these TCRs recognize remains unknown. TCRdb independently ran MiXCR on the reads; one entry per CDR3 protein. The profile covers about 220,000 distinct CDR3 sequences, with around two fifths appearing a single time and 59% taken by the ten largest. The source was CD8+ T cells from cultured PBMCs, collected from culture after CMV antigen stimulation. Source of these receptors: a human donor in good health (CMV status not recorded). Some clones in this sample may be carry-over from other donors' samples. The CDR3 runs from the conserved cysteine through the conserved F or W. The order of the fields is clone size, D gene, J gene, V gene, CDR3 protein, CDR3 DNA. The D gene is left open where the match is weak. Size tells how often a clone was seen (once, few, many) or the class of an expanded clone, and some rows leave it out.

. TRBD1 TRBJ1-5 TRBV27 CASSDRGAHQPQHF TGTGCCAGCTCCGACAGGGGCGCCCATCAGCCCCAGCATTTT
few . TRBJ2-7 TRBV27 CASSADGSYEQYF TGTGCCAGCAGTGCTGATGGCTCCTACGAGCAGTACTTC
few . TRBJ2-2 TRBV7-9 CASPPGELFF TGTGCCAGCCCCCCGGGGGAGCTGTTTTTT
. TRBD2 TRBJ2-1 TRBV6-1 CASTLAGELYNEQFF TGTGCCAGCACCCTAGCGGGAGAACTCTACAATGAGCAGTTCTTC
. . TRBJ2-2 TRBV6-2/TRBV6-3 CASSYRHQTGELFF TGTGCCAGCAGTTACCGGCACCAAACCGGGGAGCTGTTTTTT
. . TRBJ2-2 TRBV27 CASRLKGYTGELFF TGTGCCAGCAGATTAAAAGGGTATACCGGGGAGCTGTTTTTT
many . TRBJ2-1 TRBV7-2 CASERHRDYNEQFF TGTGCCAGCGAGCGGCACAGGGACTACAATGAGCAGTTCTTC
few . TRBJ2-1 TRBV28 CASSIPRGYLSNEQFF TGTGCCAGCAGCATCCCGAGGGGCTATCTCTCCAATGAGCAGTTCTTC
medium-sized . TRBJ1-6 TRBV7-9 CASSTHDRAGANSPLHF TGTGCCAGCAGCACGCACGACCGGGCAGGGGCAAATTCACCCCTCCACTTT
. . TRBJ2-5 TRBV19 CASSIGTSPQETQYF TGTGCCAGTAGTATCGGGACATCGCCACAAGAGACCCAGTACTTC
few TRBD2 TRBJ2-1 TRBV7-9 CASSLSGGRDHEQFF TGTGCCAGCAGCCTCAGCGGGGGGCGGGACCATGAGCAGTTCTTC
. TRBD2 TRBJ2-5 TRBV5-3 CASSGVGVETQYF TGTGCCAGCAGCGGGGTGGGTGTAGAGACCCAGTACTTC
. . TRBJ2-1 TRBV6-1 CASSDLGDEQFF TGTGCCAGCAGTGACTTGGGAGATGAGCAGTTCTTC
many TRBD2 TRBJ2-2 TRBV27 CASNSGLAVNTGELFF TGTGCCAGTAACTCGGGACTAGCGGTTAACACCGGGGAGCTGTTTTTT
. . TRBJ1-3 TRBV19 CASSETGNTIYF TGTGCCAGTAGCGAAACCGGAAACACCATATATTTT
. TRBD1 TRBJ1-1 TRBV4-1 CASSQATGVTEAFF TGCGCCAGCAGCCAAGCTACAGGGGTCACTGAAGCTTTCTTT
. TRBD1 TRBJ2-1 TRBV6-1 CASSGWDRAPYNEQFF TGTGCCAGCAGTGGATGGGACAGGGCCCCCTACAATGAGCAGTTCTTC
few . TRBJ2-5 TRBV12-3/TRBV12-4 CASSFGIELWSPGTQYF TGTGCCAGCAGTTTTGGGATCGAGTTGTGGTCACCTGGGACCCAGTACTTC
. TRBD2 TRBJ2-3 TRBV5-1 CASSLRTAAGGPSDTQYF TGCGCCAGCAGCTTGCGGACAGCGGCGGGGGGGCCTTCAGATACGCAGTATTTT
. TRBD2 TRBJ2-7 TRBV7-2 CASSPGGGLSSYEQYF TGTGCCAGCAGCCCGGGAGGTGGACTAAGCTCCTACGAGCAGTACTTC
. . TRBJ1-1 TRBV4-2 CASSQTYTGNTEAFF TGTGCCAGCAGCCAAACTTACACAGGGAACACTGAAGCTTTCTTT
. TRBD2 TRBJ2-2 TRBV19 CASSIRLATTGELFF TGTGCCAGTAGTATTCGACTAGCAACCACCGGGGAGCTGTTTTTT
few . TRBJ2-2 TRBV6-1 CASSDRGSGTGELFF TGTGCCAGCAGTGACAGGGGATCGGGGACCGGGGAGCTGTTTTTT
many . TRBJ1-4 TRBV27 CASSLYYGLGRTNEKLFF TGTGCCAGCAGTTTATATTATGGGCTAGGAAGAACTAATGAAAAACTGTTTTTT
few . TRBJ2-7 TRBV29-1 CSVALGDGEQYF TGCAGCGTCGCCTTGGGGGACGGCGAGCAGTACTTC
. TRBD2 TRBJ2-2 TRBV20-1 CSARRLAGTGELFF TGCAGTGCTAGAAGGCTAGCGGGCACCGGGGAGCTGTTTTTT
. TRBD2 TRBJ2-3 TRBV14 CASSPPSYAGGLQYF TGTGCCAGCAGCCCGCCATCGTATGCGGGAGGTCTGCAGTATTTT